The clone carrying this TCR beta chain was picked up a small number of times. This entry is derived from a study of blood T cell repertoires in COVID-19. V lost 4 bases and J lost 9; bases outside the gene matches: 14. The V gene's germline CDR1 is SEHNR and CDR2 FQNEAQ (reference sequence). CDR3 size: 17 residues. The method was immunoSEQ multiplex PCR; TCRdb's version includes in-frame clones alone and lacks a portion of them. The sample lists approximately 180,000 clones; approximately 85% were seen once. The genes are TRBV7-9 and TRBJ2-1, with TRBD2 matching 11 bases. The sequenced sample consisted of peripheral blood. The receptor was isolated from a human donor with active or convalescent COVID-19. The donor label of this sample is uncertain. The CDR3 nucleotides read TGTGCCAGCAGCTCCGGGACTAGCGGAGTAAAGAGGGGTGAGCAGTTCTTC. This encodes CASSSGTSGVKRGEQFF.